The present entry profiles one TCR beta chain with its context. TCRdb reanalysed the 5' RACE reads using MiXCR and keeps one entry per CDR3 protein. The top ten clones hold roughly an eighth of a sample with almost 550,000 distinct CDR3 sequences, around 21% of them seen once. Germline V CDR1 and CDR2: SGDLS, YYNGEE. The CDR3 extends over 16 amino acids. Trimming removed 3 bases from V and 5 bases from J; junction bases left unmatched: 11. The data were obtained in a study of T-cell memory formation after mild COVID-19. The chain couples TRBV9 to TRBJ1-1; 9 bases map to TRBD1. The sequence derives from an adult woman who had mild COVID-19 (a few samples of this study predate the infection). Cell type and time point are not known. Specimen: PBMCs or a T cell subset sorted from them (not recorded which). The CDR3 reads CASSAIDRGLRTEAFF. CDR3 DNA sequence: TGTGCCAGCAGCGCCATTGACAGGGGGTTAAGAACTGAAGCTTTCTTT.